This T cell receptor (beta chain) is drawn from a study of cytomegalovirus exposure and HLA in healthy donors. The overall study: Genotyping of roughly 400 donors showed that roughly 83% belonged to the Caucasian-associated ancestry cluster. Whole-study results and caveats: The authors enumerated over 150 TCR beta chains as linked to cytomegalovirus.

The PCR was carried out with 60 Vbeta primers and 13 Jbeta primers. Produced via immunoSEQ multiplex PCR; TCRdb's table is partial and in-frame only. The table records 100,000 to 150,000 clones, about three quarters of them present only once. Per the germline V gene, CDR1 is MNHNS and CDR2 is SASEGT. V lost 5 bases and J lost 2, with 15 bases in between. This CDR3 spans 15 amino acids. In regard to this clone: No antigen is known for it.

Donors sampled were nominally healthy, though unrecorded immune exposures were likely. The sequence was collected from a man aged 30 to 45 in good health and CMV-seronegative. Material: PBMCs. V is TRBV6-1 and J is TRBJ1-1, with D perhaps TRBD1 (5 bases). The CDR3 DNA reads TGTGCCAGCAGTCCAGAAGGCGGACAAAACACTGAAGCTTTCTTT. Amino acid sequence: CASSPEGGQNTEAFF.